This T cell receptor beta chain is from a study of blood T cell repertoires in COVID-19. Study-level background: There were acute and convalescent COVID-19 samples, and they came from the United States, Italy and Spain.

Losses at the gene ends were 5 bases for V and 7 bases for J; bases not matched to a gene: 8. The CDR3 loop spans 15 amino acids. The germline gives CDR1 SGHTA, CDR2 FQGNSA. Source study methods: From reference gene primer amplification, estimates of nucleated cell counts were derived. TCRdb's table, derived via immunoSEQ multiplex PCR, lists solely in-frame clones and lacks some. The V and J calls and clone size come from that table; D and trimming were worked out from the DNA. The repertoire consists of 90,000 to 100,000 clones, with 84% occurring once and the leading ten covering 2%. This TCR came from a man between 65 and 85 years old with active or convalescent COVID-19. The sample taken for sequencing was peripheral blood. The chain couples TRBV7-2 to TRBJ2-7; 13 bases agree with TRBD2. CDR3 sequence (DNA): TGTGCCAGCAGCCCCACTAGCGGGGGGGCTGGGGAGCAGTACTTC. Translating it yields CASSPTSGGAGEQYF.